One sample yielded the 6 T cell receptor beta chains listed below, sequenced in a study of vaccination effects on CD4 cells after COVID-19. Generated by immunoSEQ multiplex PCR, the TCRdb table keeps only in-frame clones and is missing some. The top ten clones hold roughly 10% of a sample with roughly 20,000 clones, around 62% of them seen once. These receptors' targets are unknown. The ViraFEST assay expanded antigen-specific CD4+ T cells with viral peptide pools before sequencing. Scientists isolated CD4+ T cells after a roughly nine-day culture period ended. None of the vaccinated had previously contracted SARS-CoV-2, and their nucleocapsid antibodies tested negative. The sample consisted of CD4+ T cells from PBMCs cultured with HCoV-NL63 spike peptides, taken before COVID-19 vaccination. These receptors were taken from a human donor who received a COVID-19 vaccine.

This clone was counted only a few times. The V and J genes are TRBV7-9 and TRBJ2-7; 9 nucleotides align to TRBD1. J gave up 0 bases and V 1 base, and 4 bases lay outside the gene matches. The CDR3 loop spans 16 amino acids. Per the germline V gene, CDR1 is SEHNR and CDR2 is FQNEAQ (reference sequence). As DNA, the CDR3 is TGTGCCAGCAGCTTAGTTAGGACAGGGGTCTCCTACGAGCAGTACTTC. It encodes CASSLVRTGVSYEQYF.

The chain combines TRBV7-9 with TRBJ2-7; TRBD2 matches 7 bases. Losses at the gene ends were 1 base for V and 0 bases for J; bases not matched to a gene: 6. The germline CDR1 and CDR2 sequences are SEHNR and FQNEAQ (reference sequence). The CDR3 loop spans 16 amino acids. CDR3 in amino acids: CASSLVSLAASYEQYF. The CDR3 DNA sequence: TGTGCCAGCAGCTTAGTTTCCCTAGCGGCCTCCTACGAGCAGTACTTC. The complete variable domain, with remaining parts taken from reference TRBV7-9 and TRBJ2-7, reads DTGVSQNPRHKITKRGQNVTFRCDPISEHNRLYWYRQTLGQGPEFLTYFQNEAQLEKSRLLSDRFSAERPKGSFSTLEIQRTEQGDSAMYLCASSLVSLAASYEQYFGPGTRLTVT.

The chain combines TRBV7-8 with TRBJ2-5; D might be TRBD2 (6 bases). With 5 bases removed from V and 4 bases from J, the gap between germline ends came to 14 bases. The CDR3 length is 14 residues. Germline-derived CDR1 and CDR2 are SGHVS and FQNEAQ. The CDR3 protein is CASSPRLGTETQYF. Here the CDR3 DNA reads TGTGCCAGCAGCCCCCGACTAGGAACAGAGACCCAGTACTTC.

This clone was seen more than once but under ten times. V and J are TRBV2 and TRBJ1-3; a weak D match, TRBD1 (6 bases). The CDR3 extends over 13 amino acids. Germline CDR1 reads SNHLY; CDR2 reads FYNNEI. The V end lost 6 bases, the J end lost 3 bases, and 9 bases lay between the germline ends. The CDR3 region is CASSGQNGNTIYF. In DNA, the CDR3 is TGTGCCAGCAGCGGACAGAATGGAAACACCATATATTTT.

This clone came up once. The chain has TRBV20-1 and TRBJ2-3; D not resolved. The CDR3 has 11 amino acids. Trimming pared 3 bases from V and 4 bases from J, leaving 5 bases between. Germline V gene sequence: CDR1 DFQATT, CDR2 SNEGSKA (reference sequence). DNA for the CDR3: TGCAGTGCTAGGTTACCAGATACGCAGTATTTT. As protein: CSARLPDTQYF.

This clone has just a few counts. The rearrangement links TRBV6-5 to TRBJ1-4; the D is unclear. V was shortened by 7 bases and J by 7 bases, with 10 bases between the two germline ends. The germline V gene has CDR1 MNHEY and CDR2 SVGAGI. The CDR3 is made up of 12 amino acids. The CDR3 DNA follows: TGTGCCAGCACCAGACTCTTTGAAAAACTGTTTTTT. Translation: CASTRLFEKLFF.